This is a list of T cell receptor beta chains from one sample in a study of T cells in Graves' hyperthyroidism and ophthalmopathy. TCRdb itself ran the multiplex PCR reads through MiXCR, one entry per CDR3 protein. The sample includes 500,000 to 750,000 distinct CDR3 sequences, about 15% of them seen just once. Sample: blood. The receptors were sampled from a woman aged 30 to 39 with Graves' hyperthyroidism. The CDR3 runs from the conserved cysteine through the conserved F or W. The order of the fields is V gene, D gene, J gene, clone size, CDR3 DNA, CDR3 protein. D genes are given only for firm matches. Some rows have no size entry. The others give once, few or many, or a class for an expanded clone.

V: TRBV7-2; D: NA; J: TRBJ1-6; size: few; DNA: TGTGCCAGCAGCTTAGATGGGGGGTATAATTCACCCCTCCACTTT; CDR3: CASSLDGGYNSPLHF
V: TRBV6-2/TRBV6-3; D: TRBD1; J: TRBJ2-7; size: few; DNA: TGTGCCAGCAGTCTGGACAGGTATCTCTACGAGCAGTACTTC; CDR3: CASSLDRYLYEQYF
V: TRBV3-1; D: TRBD1; J: TRBJ1-6; size: many; DNA: TGTGCCAGCAGCCAAGGGACAGGGTTGAATTCACCCCTCCACTTT; CDR3: CASSQGTGLNSPLHF
V: TRBV7-3; D: NA; J: TRBJ2-3; size: few; DNA: TGTGCCAGCAGCTCCACCTCGTTGGACACAGATACGCAGTATTTT; CDR3: CASSSTSLDTDTQYF
V: TRBV4-2; D: TRBD2; J: TRBJ2-3; size: NA; DNA: TGTGCCAGCAGCCAAGATTTAGGGCGGGCTAGCGGGAGCGTAGATACGCAGTATTTT; CDR3: CASSQDLGRASGSVDTQYF
V: TRBV20-1; D: TRBD1; J: TRBJ2-7; size: many; DNA: TGCAGTGCTAGGACAGGGCGGTACGAGCAGTACTTC; CDR3: CSARTGRYEQYF
V: TRBV9; D: NA; J: TRBJ1-4; size: few; DNA: TGTGCCAGCAGCGTAGGGAACAGTGCAACTAATGAAAAACTGTTTTTT; CDR3: CASSVGNSATNEKLFF
V: TRBV6-1; D: TRBD1; J: TRBJ1-5; size: many; DNA: TGTGCCAGCAGTGAACTTCCGGACAGGGGCAATCAGCCCCAGCATTTT; CDR3: CASSELPDRGNQPQHF
V: TRBV20-1; D: NA; J: TRBJ2-3; size: NA; DNA: TGCAGTGCTACGTCCCAAACTAGGGCAGATACGCAGTATTTT; CDR3: CSATSQTRADTQYF
V: TRBV6-1; D: NA; J: TRBJ2-5; size: many; DNA: TGTGCCAGCAGCCCAACCAAGAGTGTGTTGGGTCAAGAGACCCAGTACTTC; CDR3: CASSPTKSVLGQETQYF
V: TRBV24-1; D: TRBD1; J: TRBJ2-1; size: few; DNA: TGTGCCACCAGAGGGACAGGTACCTACAATGAGCAGTTCTTC; CDR3: CATRGTGTYNEQFF
V: TRBV29-1; D: NA; J: TRBJ1-1; size: many; DNA: TGCAGCGTTGATGGACGTAACACTGAAGCTTTCTTT; CDR3: CSVDGRNTEAFF
V: TRBV20-1; D: TRBD2; J: TRBJ2-3; size: few; DNA: TGCAGTGCTAGACGGAGCGGGATCCCCGAGCAGTATTTT; CDR3: CSARRSGIPEQYF
V: TRBV20-1; D: TRBD2; J: TRBJ2-5; size: NA; DNA: TGCAGTGCTGGATCTAGCGGGAGGGCCGGTTGGGAGACCCAGTACTTC; CDR3: CSAGSSGRAGWETQYF
V: TRBV12-3/TRBV12-4; D: NA; J: TRBJ1-1; size: many; DNA: TGTGCCAGCAGTTTAGGAACGCCGAACACTGAAGCTTTCTTT; CDR3: CASSLGTPNTEAFF
V: TRBV18; D: NA; J: TRBJ2-3; size: many; DNA: TGTGCCAGCTCACCAGCACAGGGAGCGGCAGATACGCAGTATTTT; CDR3: CASSPAQGAADTQYF
V: TRBV3-1; D: TRBD1; J: TRBJ1-4; size: many; DNA: TGTGCCAGCAGCCCGCGGGACAGGGATGAAAAACTGTTTTTT; CDR3: CASSPRDRDEKLFF
V: TRBV2; D: TRBD1; J: TRBJ2-7; size: NA; DNA: TGTGCCAGCAGCGTGCCGGGACAGGCAATCTACGAGCAGTACTTC; CDR3: CASSVPGQAIYEQYF
V: TRBV5-4; D: TRBD2; J: TRBJ2-5; size: NA; DNA: TGTGCCAGCAGCTTGGCGGGCGGGAGAAACCAAGAGACCCAGTACTTC; CDR3: CASSLAGGRNQETQYF
V: TRBV29-1; D: NA; J: TRBJ1-1; size: few; DNA: TGCAGCGTTGGGGGGTTGGGGGGCTACACTGAAGCTTTCTTT; CDR3: CSVGGLGGYTEAFF
V: TRBV18; D: NA; J: TRBJ1-1; size: many; DNA: TGTGCCAGCTCACCGCAGAGCAACACTGAAGCTTTCTTT; CDR3: CASSPQSNTEAFF
V: TRBV20-1; D: NA; J: TRBJ2-3; size: NA; DNA: TGCAGTGCTAGAGGGAGCGGAATCACAGATACGCAGTATTTT; CDR3: CSARGSGITDTQYF
V: TRBV7-9; D: NA; J: TRBJ2-1; size: NA; DNA: TGTGCCAGCAGCTTAGCCGGCGATCACCACAAGTTCTTC; CDR3: CASSLAGDHHKFF
V: TRBV29-1; D: NA; J: TRBJ1-1; size: NA; DNA: TGCAGCGTCTATCTCGCTGAAGCTTTCTTT; CDR3: CSVYLAEAFF
V: TRBV25-1; D: TRBD1; J: TRBJ1-1; size: NA; DNA: TGTGCCAGCAGTCCCGGGACAGGGTTGCGACGATTCGCTTTCTTT; CDR3: CASSPGTGLRRFAFF
V: TRBV29-1; D: TRBD2; J: TRBJ2-3; size: NA; DNA: TGCAGCGTTGAACTAGCGGGAGCTAGCACAGATACGCAGTATTTT; CDR3: CSVELAGASTDTQYF
V: TRBV27; D: NA; J: TRBJ2-7; size: many; DNA: TGTGCCAGCAGAAGGACAGCCTCATCTTTGGGCGAGCAGTACTTC; CDR3: CASRRTASSLGEQYF
V: TRBV19; D: NA; J: TRBJ2-7; size: once; DNA: TGTGCCAGTAGTATACGGGATTCCACCTACGAGCAGTACTTC; CDR3: CASSIRDSTYEQYF
V: TRBV6-1; D: TRBD2; J: TRBJ2-7; size: NA; DNA: TGTGCCAGCAGGCCGGGACTAGCGGGAGTTGAGCAGTACTTC; CDR3: CASRPGLAGVEQYF
V: TRBV10-3; D: NA; J: TRBJ1-5; size: many; DNA: TGTGCCATCAGTGAGTCGAGAAGGGGAGAAAATCAGCCCCAGCATTTT; CDR3: CAISESRRGENQPQHF
V: TRBV20-1; D: NA; J: TRBJ1-6; size: few; DNA: TGCAGTGCTAGAGATCCTCTAGACGGATATAATTCACCCCTCCACTTT; CDR3: CSARDPLDGYNSPLHF
V: TRBV20-1; D: TRBD1; J: TRBJ2-7; size: NA; DNA: TGCAGTGCTAGAGACCGGGACAGGCTCCCCTACGAGCAGTACTTC; CDR3: CSARDRDRLPYEQYF
V: TRBV5-1; D: TRBD1; J: TRBJ2-1; size: NA; DNA: TGCGCCAGCAGCTTGGGGGACAGCGATGAGCAGTTCTTC; CDR3: CASSLGDSDEQFF
V: TRBV27; D: TRBD1; J: TRBJ2-4; size: NA; DNA: TGTGCCAGCAGTCTCACGACAGGGACCAAAAACATTCAGTACTTC; CDR3: CASSLTTGTKNIQYF